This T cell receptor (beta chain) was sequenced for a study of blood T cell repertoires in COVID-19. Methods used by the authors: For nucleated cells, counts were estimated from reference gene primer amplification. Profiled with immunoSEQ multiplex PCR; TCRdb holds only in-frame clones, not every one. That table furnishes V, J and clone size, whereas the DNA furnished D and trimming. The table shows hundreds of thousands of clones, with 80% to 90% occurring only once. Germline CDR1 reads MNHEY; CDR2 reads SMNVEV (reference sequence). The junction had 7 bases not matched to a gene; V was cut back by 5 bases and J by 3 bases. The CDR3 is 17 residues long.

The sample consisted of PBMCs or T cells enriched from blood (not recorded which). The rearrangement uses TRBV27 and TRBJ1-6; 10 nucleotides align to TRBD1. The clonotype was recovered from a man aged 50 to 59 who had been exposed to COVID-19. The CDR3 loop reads CASSGWDRGVYNSPLHF. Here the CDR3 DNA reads TGTGCCAGCAGTGGCTGGGACAGGGGAGTCTATAATTCACCCCTCCACTTT.